This T cell receptor (beta chain) was observed in a study of blood T cell repertoires in COVID-19. V dropped 5 bases and J dropped 1 base, with 8 bases sitting between them. This CDR3 comprises 13 residues. In germline, CDR1 is SGHNT, CDR2 YENEEA. Sequencing was performed with immunoSEQ multiplex PCR; in TCRdb, only in-frame clones are kept and a portion is missing. The table includes about 69,000 clones, 75% to 80% detected once. The chain is built from TRBV11-3 and TRBJ1-1, with TRBD1 as a possible D gene (5 bases). This clonotype was sampled from a human donor in a cohort sampled during active COVID-19. Sequencing was done on a sample of peripheral blood. The CDR3: CASSRGENTEAFF. The DNA for the CDR3 is TGTGCCAGCAGCAGGGGCGAGAACACTGAAGCTTTCTTT.